This is a list of T cell receptor beta chains from one sample in a study of blood T cell repertoires in COVID-19. Generated by immunoSEQ multiplex PCR, the TCRdb table keeps only in-frame clones and is missing some. Of 120,000 or so clones listed, 79% are singletons. The sample comprised peripheral blood. These TCRs come from a man aged 35-49 years with active or convalescent COVID-19. CDR3s include the opening cysteine and the closing phenylalanine or tryptophan.

len	v_gene	CDR3aa
13	TRBV6-5	CASSYVRGYEQYF
12	TRBV5-1	CASSNADRGWTF
14	TRBV3-1/TRBV3-2	CASSRGVDRETQYF
14	TRBV14	CASSQSIVEGKAFF
15	TRBV28	CASSLYGGARNEQFF
14	TRBV6-5	CASSYPPGKGEQYF
13	TRBV4-3	CASSQIKRDEQFF
15	TRBV2	CASSSRTAGNQPQHF
13	TRBV6-5	CASSGDSLGTQYF
15	TRBV3-1/TRBV3-2	CASSAWDRGNTEAFF
11	TRBV29-1	CSVDRVGGYTF
14	TRBV27	CASSSPVVNEKLFF
15	TRBV5-1	CASSLETGGTYEQYF
14	TRBV5-1	CASSPGQPNTEAFF
14	TRBV5-6	CASSLLDRGYGYTF
13	TRBV19	CASSISGPGELFF
12	TRBV11-3	CASSSLSYEQYF
14	TRBV6-2/TRBV6-3	CASSYISGANVLTF
14	TRBV11-2	CASTQELLTDTQYF
16	TRBV5-5	CASSLSGSGTLYEQYF
16	TRBV6-5	CASSYDSGVSGNTIYF
18	TRBV4-1	CASSQGPTAGVSGNTIYF
14	TRBV6-1	CASSEEGLRTEAFF
15	TRBV9	CASSVTPEGNTEAFF
13	TRBV5-6	CASSLGDGNTIYF
15	TRBV19	CASTSLMKGAQGYTF
17	TRBV19	CASSGRPGQGTTGELFF
15	TRBV6-2/TRBV6-3	CASSAQRGYSYEQYF
19	TRBV5-1	CASCPRTSGYNANTGELFF
17	TRBV19	CASSPLAGGFSGNTIYF
12	TRBV7-9	CASSSSSYEQYF
16	TRBV7-3	CASSSLGLADSGELFF